Following are 23 T cell receptor beta chains from one sample sequenced in a study of blood T cell repertoires in COVID-19. The protocol was immunoSEQ multiplex PCR, while the TCRdb copy is restricted to in-frame clones and leaves out a portion. The sample includes approximately 200,000 clones, about 90% of them seen just once. Sequenced input: peripheral blood. The receptors originated from a woman in her fifties or sixties with acute or convalescent COVID-19.

The rearrangement joins TRBV5-1 to TRBJ2-5; the match to TRBD2 covers 11 bases. With 4 bases clipped from V and 4 bases from J, the junction kept 6 bases outside the gene matches. Germline values: CDR1 SGHRS, CDR2 YFSETQ. CDR3 length: 15 amino acids. The CDR3 sequence is CASSLTSGGGETQYF. In DNA, the CDR3 is TGCGCCAGCAGCCTTACTAGCGGGGGAGGAGAGACCCAGTACTTC.

J is TRBJ1-5 and V is TRBV6-5; 9 nucleotides align to TRBD1. J gave up 6 bases and V 6 bases, and 3 bases lay outside the gene matches. This CDR3 comprises 13 residues. Germline V lookup: CDR1 MNHEY, CDR2 SVGAGI. The CDR3 coding sequence is TGTGCCAGCAGACAGGGGGCTGGTCAGCCCCAGCATTTT. Translating gives CASRQGAGQPQHF.

The rearrangement joins TRBV29-1 to TRBJ2-3, with TRBD1 identical over 7 bases. The CDR3 contains 16 residues. V dropped 5 bases and J dropped 3; count of bases not matched to a gene: 14. CDR1 and CDR2 (germline): SQVTM, ANQGSEA. The CDR3: CSVTLQGPPLTDTQYF. In DNA form, the CDR3 reads TGCAGCGTTACCCTACAGGGGCCTCCGCTGACAGATACGCAGTATTTT.

In this sample, this clone turned up a few times. The CDR3 DNA reads TGTGCCAGTAGTGGGACAGCCCAAGAGACCCAGTACTTC. This sequence encodes CASSGTAQETQYF. The gene calls are TRBV19 and TRBJ2-5; 7 bases line up with TRBD1. J lost 1 base, V lost 5 bases, and 1 base had no gene match. Germline assignment: CDR1 LNHDA and CDR2 SQIVND (reference sequence). This CDR3 is built from 13 residues.

The rearrangement links TRBV14 to TRBJ1-3; D unclear. Trimming removed 4 bases at V and 4 bases at J, with 11 bases between. Per the germline V gene, CDR1 is SGHDN and CDR2 is FVKESK. This CDR3 spans 14 amino acids. CDR3 amino acids: CASSRTSPGNTIYF. CDR3 DNA: TGTGCCAGCAGCCGTACGAGCCCGGGAAACACCATATATTTT.

The chain carries TRBV4-1 and TRBJ1-3, with D possibly matching TRBD1 (6 bases). CDR1 is MGHRA, CDR2 YSYEKL, per germline. The CDR3 has 16 amino acids. V shed 4 bases and J shed 2 bases, with 15 bases lying between them. The CDR3 reads CASSRDTSNAGNTIYF. In nucleotides, the CDR3 is TGCGCCAGCAGCCGGGACACCTCTAACGCTGGAAACACCATATATTTT.

The chain employs TRBV6-5 and TRBJ1-5; 7 nucleotides match TRBD1. This CDR3 spans 13 amino acids. The germline V gene has CDR1 MNHEY and CDR2 SVGAGI. V dropped 5 bases and J dropped 2; count of bases not matched to a gene: 0. DNA of the CDR3: TGTGCCAGCAGTCAGGGGGGCAATCAGCCCCAGCATTTT. This translates into CASSQGGNQPQHF.

The chain joins TRBV7-9 to TRBJ2-5, with D possibly matching TRBD2 (6 bases). V lost 3 bases and J lost 4, with 18 bases in between. Germline lookup yields CDR1 SEHNR and CDR2 FQNEAQ (reference sequence). The CDR3 runs 16 residues. The DNA of the CDR3 is TGTGCCAGCAGCTTTATTAGTAGCGAGGGAGGAGAGACCCAGTACTTC. Encoded protein: CASSFISSEGGETQYF.

The chain employs TRBV6-6 and TRBJ1-5; D is unresolved. Trimming stripped 5 bases from V and 3 bases from J, with 5 bases between. Germline V gene lookup returns CDR1 MNHNY and CDR2 SVGAGI (reference sequence). There are 12 residues in the CDR3. The CDR3 is CASSIDNQPQHF. The CDR3 DNA reads as TGTGCCAGCAGTATAGACAATCAGCCCCAGCATTTT.

The rearrangement links TRBV19 to TRBJ1-2, with D possibly being TRBD1 (5 bases). CDR3 length: 13 amino acids. CDR1 and CDR2 from the germline V gene are LNHDA and SQIVND (reference sequence). V was shortened by 7 bases and J by 4 bases, with 13 bases between the two germline ends. This CDR3 is CASTPGGAYGYTF. CDR3 coding DNA: TGTGCCAGTACTCCCGGCGGGGCCTATGGCTACACCTTC.

J is TRBJ2-2 and V is TRBV19; D is possibly TRBD1 (5 bases). This CDR3 is built from 15 residues. Germline V gene data show CDR1 as LNHDA and CDR2 as SQIVND (reference sequence). Trimming cost V 6 bases and J 0 bases, with 11 bases left between them. The CDR3 DNA is TGTGCCAGTAGGACAGTATCCGCGAACACCGGGGAGCTGTTTTTT. Its translation: CASRTVSANTGELFF.

CDR3 region: CASSDSHSSYNEQFF. CDR3 nucleotide sequence: TGTGCCAGCAGTGATAGTCATAGCTCCTACAATGAGCAGTTCTTC. This rearrangement joins TRBV6-1 to TRBJ2-1; D gene uncertain. In germline, CDR1 is MNHNS, CDR2 SASEGT. This CDR3 spans 15 amino acids. V was pared by 3 bases and J by 0 bases, with 9 bases between.

This rearrangement joins TRBV7-6 to TRBJ2-5; D is possibly TRBD2 (5 bases). V was trimmed by 5 bases and J by 4 bases, leaving 5 bases between them. Germline V lookup: CDR1 SGHVS, CDR2 FNYEAQ. This CDR3 is built from 11 residues. The CDR3 DNA reads as TGTGCCAGCAGCGAGGGAGAGACCCAGTACTTC. Translating gives CASSEGETQYF.

The chain has TRBV5-1 and TRBJ1-2; D gene ambiguous. Germline V gene data show CDR1 as SGHRS and CDR2 as YFSETQ. The germline V and J ends were trimmed by 0 bases and 2 bases, with 8 bases remaining between them. This CDR3 spans 14 amino acids. CDR3 DNA: TGCGCCAGCAGCTTGGTACCGGGGAACTATGGCTACACCTTC. Residues: CASSLVPGNYGYTF.

The CDR3 sequence is CASSQASLTEAFF. In DNA form, the CDR3 reads TGCGCCAGCAGCCAAGCGTCACTCACTGAAGCTTTCTTT. The chain joins TRBV4-3 to TRBJ1-1; D uncertain. CDR1 and CDR2 (germline): LGHNA, YSLEER. The CDR3 is 13 residues long. V lost 1 base to trimming and J lost 4 bases, with 7 bases between them.

This clone was detected only once. The chain employs TRBV5-1 and TRBJ2-1; 7 bases match TRBD2. Germline CDR1 reads SGHRS; CDR2 reads YFSETQ. This CDR3 comprises 15 residues. V shed 4 bases, J shed 1 base, and the junction held 5 bases outside the gene matches. The CDR3 DNA sequence: TGCGCCAGCAGCGTTACTAGCGTTTCCTACAATGAGCAGTTCTTC. Its protein product is CASSVTSVSYNEQFF.

The chain recombines TRBV5-1 with TRBJ2-1; 16 bases align to TRBD2. The CDR3 has 19 residues. V lost 0 bases and J lost 2; bases outside the gene matches: 5. Germline-derived CDR1 and CDR2 are SGHRS and YFSETQ. The CDR3, as DNA: TGCGCCAGCAGCTTGGAGGGGACTAGCGGGAGGGTTCCCTACAATGAGCAGTTCTTC. Translated, it gives CASSLEGTSGRVPYNEQFF. The entire variable domain, with the rest obtained from reference TRBV5-1 and TRBJ2-1, is as follows: KAGVTQTPRYLIKTRGQQVTLSCSPISGHRSVSWYQQTPGQGLQFLFEYFSETQRNKGNFPGRFSGRQFSNSRSEMNVSTLELGDSALYLCASSLEGTSGRVPYNEQFFGPGTRLTVL.

The rearrangement uses TRBV11-3 and TRBJ1-4, with 9 positions matching TRBD1. The CDR3 covers 18 residues. Unmatched junction bases numbered 17, after V lost 4 bases and J lost 8 bases. Germline V gives CDR1 SGHNT, CDR2 YENEEA. CDR3: CASSSRTGDGWGPEKLFF. Written as DNA, the CDR3 is TGTGCCAGCAGCTCCCGGACAGGGGACGGATGGGGACCAGAAAAACTGTTTTTT.

The gene calls are TRBV11-2 and TRBJ2-7; 7 bases match TRBD1. Germline loops: CDR1 SGHAT, CDR2 FQNNGV. Trimming took 5 bases from V and 3 from J; bases not matched to a gene: 10. The length of the CDR3 is 15 residues. The CDR3: CASSLRDSLLYEQYF. CDR3 sequence (DNA): TGTGCCAGCAGCCTCCGGGACAGTCTCCTCTACGAGCAGTACTTC.

V and J are TRBV2 and TRBJ2-2; weak D call: TRBD2 (6 bases). Trimming shortened V by 7 bases and J by 2 bases, and 11 bases separated the two germline ends. Germline-derived CDR1 and CDR2 are SNHLY and FYNNEI. This CDR3 is 14 amino acids long. The CDR3: CASKVAVNTGELFF. Written as DNA, the CDR3 is TGTGCCAGCAAGGTAGCGGTAAACACCGGGGAGCTGTTTTTT. Together with reference TRBV2 and TRBJ2-2, the CDR3 gives the full variable domain: EPEVTQTPSHQVTQMGQEVILRCVPISNHLYFYWYRQILGQKVEFLVSFYNNEISEKSEIFDDQFSVERPDGSNFTLKIRSTKLEDSAMYFCASKVAVNTGELFFGEGSRLTVL.

V usage is TRBV7-9 and J usage is TRBJ2-7; D remains unclear. The germline V and J ends were trimmed by 3 bases and 8 bases, with 8 bases remaining between them. The CDR3 is made up of 11 amino acids. Germline V CDR1 and CDR2: SEHNR, FQNEAQ (reference sequence). In DNA, the CDR3 is TGTGCCAGCAGCTTTACATACCAGCAGTACTTC. Its translation: CASSFTYQQYF.

This clone showed up just once. The chain joins TRBV19 to TRBJ2-7; 8 nucleotides line up with TRBD2. CDR3 length equals 15 residues. Per germline, CDR1 LNHDA and CDR2 SQIVND (reference sequence). Trimming cost V 5 bases and J 0 bases; bases outside gene matches: 6. The CDR3 protein is CASSDLAGNSYEQYF. CDR3 DNA sequence: TGTGCCAGTAGTGATCTAGCGGGCAACTCCTACGAGCAGTACTTC. Full variable domain (rest looked up from reference TRBV19 and TRBJ2-7): DGGITQSPKYLFRKEGQNVTLSCEQNLNHDAMYWYRQDPGQGLRLIYYSQIVNDFQKGDIAEGYSVSREKKESFPLTVTSAQKNPTAFYLCASSDLAGNSYEQYFGPGTRLTVT.

This clone has only one observation. J is TRBJ2-3 and V is TRBV10-3; 9 nucleotides line up with TRBD2. V gave up 5 bases and J gave up 4 bases; unmatched junction bases: 4. Germline V CDR1 and CDR2: ENHRY, SYGVKD. The CDR3 consists of 14 residues. CDR3 loop: CAISIAGDADTQYF. The CDR3 DNA is TGTGCCATCAGTATAGCGGGAGACGCAGATACGCAGTATTTT.